A single TCR beta chain is shown here with its context. Its target is unknown. The sample is drawn from a study of vaccination effects on CD4 cells after COVID-19. Overall study findings and caveats: Limitations: small convalescent group and missing early post-infection timepoints. The study found marked clonal contraction of infection- and vaccine-induced clones late after vaccination.

Germline CDR1 SNHLY, CDR2 FYNNEI. This CDR3 is built from 14 residues. The ends lost 2 bases at V and 4 bases at J; junction bases unmatched: 4. Data came from immunoSEQ multiplex PCR; TCRdb stores just in-frame clones and leaves some out. The sample yields about 24,000 clones, approximately 64% seen once. Viral peptide pools were used in the ViraFEST assay to expand antigen-specific CD4+ T cells, and sequencing came afterward. Researchers isolated CD4+ T cells once 9 to 11 days of culture had elapsed. Nucleocapsid antibody tests were negative, and the vaccine recipients had no prior SARS-CoV-2 infection. They grew around 2.2 million PBMC in each well, adding about 10 IU/ml IL-2 and 10 ug/ml peptides.

The chain couples TRBV2 to TRBJ1-2, with TRBD1 matching over 7 bases. The sequence derives from a human donor who received a COVID-19 vaccine. Specimen: CD4+ T cells from PBMCs cultured with HCoV-OC43 spike peptides, collected before COVID-19 vaccination. Subset of the sample: HCoV-OC43 spike overlapping peptide pool stimulation. The chain's CDR3 is CASSERGLSYGYTF. Written as DNA, the CDR3 is TGTGCCAGCAGTGAAAGGGGGCTTAGCTATGGCTACACCTTC.